This T cell receptor beta chain was obtained from a study of post-analysis software for immune sequencing data. As regards this clonotype: Its antigen remains unidentified.

Included in the TCR beta cDNA libraries were unique molecular identifiers. One entry per CDR3 protein, called by TCRdb with MiXCR from the PCR reads. The data contain hundreds of thousands of distinct CDR3 sequences, 39% of them singletons. Study observations and caveats: Among roughly five TRBV segments more frequent in patients than controls were TRBV5-6, TRBV5-1 and TRBV20-1.

In germline, CDR1 is MDHEN, CDR2 SYDVKM. The CDR3 contains 14 residues. The ends were cut back, 6 bases at V and 8 bases at J, with 19 bases in the middle. This chain links TRBV28 with TRBJ1-1, with D possibly matching TRBD1 (6 bases). This receptor was taken from a girl aged 2-10 years with multiple sclerosis. Sequencing was done on a sample of blood. The DNA for the CDR3 is TGTGCCAGCAGCCCGCCCCCGACAGGTGACGAAGCTTTCTTT. Translated, it gives CASSPPPTGDEAFF.